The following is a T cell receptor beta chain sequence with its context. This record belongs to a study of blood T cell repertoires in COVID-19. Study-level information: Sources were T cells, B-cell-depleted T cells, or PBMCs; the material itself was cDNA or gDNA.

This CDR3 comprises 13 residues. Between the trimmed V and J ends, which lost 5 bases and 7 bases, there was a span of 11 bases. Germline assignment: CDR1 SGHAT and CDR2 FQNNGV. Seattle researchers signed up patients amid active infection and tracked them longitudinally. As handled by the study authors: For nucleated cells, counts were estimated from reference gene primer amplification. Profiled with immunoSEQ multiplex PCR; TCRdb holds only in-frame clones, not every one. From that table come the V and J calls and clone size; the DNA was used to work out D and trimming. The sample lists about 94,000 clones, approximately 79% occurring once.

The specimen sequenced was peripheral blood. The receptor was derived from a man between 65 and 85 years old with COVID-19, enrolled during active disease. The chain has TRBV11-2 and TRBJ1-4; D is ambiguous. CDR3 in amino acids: CASSLSDGEKLFF. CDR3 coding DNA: TGTGCCAGCAGCCTGAGCGATGGTGAAAAACTGTTTTTT.